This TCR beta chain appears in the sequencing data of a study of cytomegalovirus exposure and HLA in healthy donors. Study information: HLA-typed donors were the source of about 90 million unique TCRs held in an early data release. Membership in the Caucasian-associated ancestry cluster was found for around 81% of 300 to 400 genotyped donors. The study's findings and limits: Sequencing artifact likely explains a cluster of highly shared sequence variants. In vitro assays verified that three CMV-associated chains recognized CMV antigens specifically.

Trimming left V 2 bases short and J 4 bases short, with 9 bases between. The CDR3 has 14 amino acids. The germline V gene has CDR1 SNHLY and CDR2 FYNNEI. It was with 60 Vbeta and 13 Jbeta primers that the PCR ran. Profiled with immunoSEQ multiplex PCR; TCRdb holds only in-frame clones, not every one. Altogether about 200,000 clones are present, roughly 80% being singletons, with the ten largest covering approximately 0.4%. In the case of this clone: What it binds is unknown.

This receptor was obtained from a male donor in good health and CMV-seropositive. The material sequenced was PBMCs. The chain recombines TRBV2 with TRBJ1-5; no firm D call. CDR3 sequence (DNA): TGTGCCAGCAGTGAACGGTTCCCAAATCAGCCCCAGCATTTT. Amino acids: CASSERFPNQPQHF.